What follows are 4 T cell receptor beta chains derived from one specimen sequenced in a study of T cell responses to AZD1222 COVID-19 vaccine. Produced via immunoSEQ multiplex PCR; TCRdb's table is partial and in-frame only. The sample includes nearly 110,000 clones, about 90% of them seen just once. The input for sequencing was peripheral blood, taken 28 days after the second AZD1222 dose. The receptor set was obtained from an adult who received the AZD1222 COVID-19 vaccine.

The chain combines TRBV3-1 (or the pseudogene TRBV3-2) with TRBJ2-3; D is ambiguous. V was pared by 3 bases and J by 6 bases, with 10 bases between. Germline CDR1 LGHDT, CDR2 YNNKEL (reference sequence). The CDR3 is 13 residues long. CDR3 protein: CASSQNEQDTQYF. CDR3 bases: TGTGCCAGCAGCCAGAATGAGCAGGATACGCAGTATTTT.

CDR3 region: CASSTTLARQFF. The CDR3 DNA is TGTGCCAGTAGTACCACACTAGCGCGGCAGTTCTTC. The rearrangement links TRBV19 to TRBJ2-1, with 7 bases matching TRBD2. Per germline, CDR1 LNHDA and CDR2 SQIVND (reference sequence). With V trimmed by 4 bases and J by 12 bases, 6 bases remained unmatched. The CDR3 length is 12 residues. Based on the CDR3 plus reference TRBV19 and TRBJ2-1, the full variable domain is DGGITQSPKYLFRKEGQNVTLSCEQNLNHDAMYWYRQDPGQGLRLIYYSQIVNDFQKGDIAEGYSVSREKKESFPLTVTSAQKNPTAFYLCASSTTLARQFFGPGTRLTVL.

The gene calls are TRBV6-5 and TRBJ1-3, with D perhaps TRBD1 (5 bases). Between the trimmed V and J ends, which lost 6 bases and 1 base, there was a span of 10 bases. The germline V gene has CDR1 MNHEY and CDR2 SVGAGI. The CDR3 is made up of 14 amino acids. DNA of the CDR3: TGTGCCAGCAGGAGAGGGGTTTCTGGAAACACCATATATTTT. It is translated as CASRRGVSGNTIYF.

The chain couples TRBV9 to TRBJ1-1; D is unclear. The V end lost 3 bases, the J end lost 3 bases, and 12 bases lay between the germline ends. CDR1 and CDR2 from the germline V gene are SGDLS and YYNGEE. The CDR3 sequence is 14 residues long. The CDR3 nucleotides are TGTGCCAGCAGCGCCCATACTTCGGACACTGAAGCTTTCTTT. This gives the protein CASSAHTSDTEAFF.